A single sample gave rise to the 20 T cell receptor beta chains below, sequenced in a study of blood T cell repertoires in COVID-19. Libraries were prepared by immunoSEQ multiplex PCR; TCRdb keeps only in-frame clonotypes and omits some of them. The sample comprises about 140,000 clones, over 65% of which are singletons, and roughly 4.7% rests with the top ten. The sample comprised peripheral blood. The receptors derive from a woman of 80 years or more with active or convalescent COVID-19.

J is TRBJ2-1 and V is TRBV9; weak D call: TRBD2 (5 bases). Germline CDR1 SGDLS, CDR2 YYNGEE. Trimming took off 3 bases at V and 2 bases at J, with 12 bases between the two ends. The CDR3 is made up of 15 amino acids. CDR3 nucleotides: TGTGCCAGCAGCGACGGACCGGAGGCCTACAATGAGCAGTTCTTC. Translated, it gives CASSDGPEAYNEQFF.

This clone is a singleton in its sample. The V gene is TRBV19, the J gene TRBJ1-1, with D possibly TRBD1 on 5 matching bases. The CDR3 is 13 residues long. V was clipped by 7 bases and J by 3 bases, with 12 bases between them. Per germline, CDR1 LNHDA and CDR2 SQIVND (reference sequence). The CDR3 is CASTPWGDTEAFF. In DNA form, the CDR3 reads TGTGCCAGTACTCCCTGGGGCGACACTGAAGCTTTCTTT.

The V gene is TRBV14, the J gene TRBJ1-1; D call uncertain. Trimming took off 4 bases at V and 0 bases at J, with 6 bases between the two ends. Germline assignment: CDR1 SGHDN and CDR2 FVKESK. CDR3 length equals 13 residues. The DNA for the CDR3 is TGTGCCAGCAGCCTCACTATGAACACTGAAGCTTTCTTT. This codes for CASSLTMNTEAFF. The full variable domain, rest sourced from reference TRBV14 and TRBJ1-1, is EAGVTQFPSHSVIEKGQTVTLRCDPISGHDNLYWYRRVMGKEIKFLLHFVKESKQDESGMPNNRFLAERTGGTYSTLKVQPAELEDSGVYFCASSLTMNTEAFFGQGTRLTVV.

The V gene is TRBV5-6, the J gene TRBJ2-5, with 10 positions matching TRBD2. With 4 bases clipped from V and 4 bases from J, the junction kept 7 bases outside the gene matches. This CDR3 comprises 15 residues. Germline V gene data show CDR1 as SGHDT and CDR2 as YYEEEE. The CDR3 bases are TGTGCCAGCAGCACTAGCGGGGTTGGGGGAGAGACCCAGTACTTC. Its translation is CASSTSGVGGETQYF.

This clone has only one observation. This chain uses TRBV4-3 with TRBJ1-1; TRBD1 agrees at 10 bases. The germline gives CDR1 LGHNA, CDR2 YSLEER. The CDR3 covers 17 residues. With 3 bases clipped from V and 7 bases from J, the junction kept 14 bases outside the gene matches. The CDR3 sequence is CASSQRDRGYFSNEAFF. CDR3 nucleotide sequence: TGCGCCAGCAGCCAGCGGGACAGGGGCTACTTTTCCAATGAAGCTTTCTTT.

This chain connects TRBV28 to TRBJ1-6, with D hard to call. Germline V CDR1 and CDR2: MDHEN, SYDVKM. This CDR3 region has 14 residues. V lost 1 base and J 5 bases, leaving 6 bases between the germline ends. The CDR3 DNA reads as TGTGCCAGCAGTTTATCCCTAAATAATTCACCCCTCCACTTT. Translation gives CASSLSLNNSPLHF.

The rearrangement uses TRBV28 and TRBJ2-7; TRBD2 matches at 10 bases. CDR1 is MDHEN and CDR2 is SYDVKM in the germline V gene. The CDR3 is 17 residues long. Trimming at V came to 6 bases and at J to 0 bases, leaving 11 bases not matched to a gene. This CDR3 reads CASRPTTGLAASYEQYF. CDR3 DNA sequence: TGTGCCAGCAGACCCACCACCGGACTAGCGGCCTCCTACGAGCAGTACTTC.

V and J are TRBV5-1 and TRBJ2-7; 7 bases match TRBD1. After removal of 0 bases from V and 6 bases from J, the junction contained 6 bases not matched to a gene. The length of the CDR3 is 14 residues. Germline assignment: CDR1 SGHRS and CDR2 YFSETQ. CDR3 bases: TGCGCCAGCAGCTTGGTGCTAGGGGGCGGCGAGCAGTACTTC. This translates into CASSLVLGGGEQYF. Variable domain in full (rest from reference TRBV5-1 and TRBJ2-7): KAGVTQTPRYLIKTRGQQVTLSCSPISGHRSVSWYQQTPGQGLQFLFEYFSETQRNKGNFPGRFSGRQFSNSRSEMNVSTLELGDSALYLCASSLVLGGGEQYFGPGTRLTVT.

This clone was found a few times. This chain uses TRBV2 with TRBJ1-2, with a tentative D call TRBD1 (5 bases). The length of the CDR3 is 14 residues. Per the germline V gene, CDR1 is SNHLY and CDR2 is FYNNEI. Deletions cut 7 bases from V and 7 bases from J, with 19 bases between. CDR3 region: CASTQGLLRGGYTF. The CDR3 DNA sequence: TGTGCCAGCACGCAGGGCCTCCTTAGGGGTGGCTACACCTTC. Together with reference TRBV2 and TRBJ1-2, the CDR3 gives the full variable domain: EPEVTQTPSHQVTQMGQEVILRCVPISNHLYFYWYRQILGQKVEFLVSFYNNEISEKSEIFDDQFSVERPDGSNFTLKIRSTKLEDSAMYFCASTQGLLRGGYTFGSGTRLTVV.

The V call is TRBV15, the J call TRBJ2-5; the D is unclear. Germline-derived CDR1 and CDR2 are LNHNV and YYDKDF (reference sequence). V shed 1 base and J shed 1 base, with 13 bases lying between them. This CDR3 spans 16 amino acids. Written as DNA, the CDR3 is TGTGCCACCAGCAGAGGCCTGTTAGCCGCCCAAGAGACCCAGTACTTC. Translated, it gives CATSRGLLAAQETQYF.

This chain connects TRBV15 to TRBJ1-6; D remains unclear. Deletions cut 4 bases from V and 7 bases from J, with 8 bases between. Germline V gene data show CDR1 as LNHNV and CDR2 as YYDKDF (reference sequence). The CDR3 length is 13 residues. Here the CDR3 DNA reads TGTGCCACCAGCAACCGACTGAATTCACCCCTCCACTTT. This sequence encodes CATSNRLNSPLHF.

The DNA of the CDR3 is TGCAGCGCCCTAAAGACAGGGGACGGCGAGCAGTACTTC. Its translation: CSALKTGDGEQYF. This chain links TRBV29-1 with TRBJ2-7; 8 bases match TRBD1. Germline trimming cut 7 bases from V and 6 bases from J; bases unmatched to any gene: 11. The CDR3 totals 13 residues. Per germline, CDR1 SQVTM and CDR2 ANQGSEA.

The CDR3 sequence: CASLGTEYSNQPQHF. The CDR3 nucleotides read TGTGCCAGCCTTGGGACAGAATATAGCAATCAGCCCCAGCATTTT. V and J are TRBV6-5 and TRBJ1-5; 7 bases are a match to TRBD1. V dropped 8 bases and J dropped 0; count of bases not matched to a gene: 7. The CDR3 is 15 amino acids. The V gene's germline CDR1 is MNHEY and CDR2 SVGAGI.

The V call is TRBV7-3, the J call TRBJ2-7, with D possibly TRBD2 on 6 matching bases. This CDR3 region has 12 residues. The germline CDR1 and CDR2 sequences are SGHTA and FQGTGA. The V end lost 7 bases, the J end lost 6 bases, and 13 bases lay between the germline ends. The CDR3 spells CASTERGFEQYF. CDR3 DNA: TGTGCCAGCACCGAACGGGGGTTCGAGCAGTACTTC.

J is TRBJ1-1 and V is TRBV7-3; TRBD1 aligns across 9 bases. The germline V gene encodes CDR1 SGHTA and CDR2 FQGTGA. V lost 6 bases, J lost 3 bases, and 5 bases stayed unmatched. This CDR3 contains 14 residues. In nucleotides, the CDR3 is TGTGCCAGCAGTCACAGGGGGCGGGACACTGAAGCTTTCTTT. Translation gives CASSHRGRDTEAFF.

CDR3 region: CASSSKTRSDGYTF. CDR3 DNA: TGTGCCAGCAGCTCGAAGACACGGTCCGATGGCTACACCTTC. The chain carries TRBV7-9 and TRBJ1-2; D remains ambiguous. The CDR3 is 14 amino acids. Trimming removed 4 bases from V and 6 bases from J, with 15 bases in between. Germline CDR1 is SEHNR and CDR2 is FQNEAQ (reference sequence).

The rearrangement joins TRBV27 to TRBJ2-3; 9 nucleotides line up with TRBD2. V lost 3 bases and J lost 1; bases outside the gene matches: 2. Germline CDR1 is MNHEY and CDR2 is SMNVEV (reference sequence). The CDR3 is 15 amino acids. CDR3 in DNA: TGTGCCAGCAGTTTTTTAGCGGGGGGCACAGATACGCAGTATTTT. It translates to CASSFLAGGTDTQYF.

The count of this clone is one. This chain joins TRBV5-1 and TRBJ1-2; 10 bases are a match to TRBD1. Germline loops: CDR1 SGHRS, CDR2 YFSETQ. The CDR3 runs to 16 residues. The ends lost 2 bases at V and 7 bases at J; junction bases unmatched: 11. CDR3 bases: TGCGCCAGCAGCTTTACGGACAGGGGGAAGGTTGGTGGCTACACCTTC. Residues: CASSFTDRGKVGGYTF.

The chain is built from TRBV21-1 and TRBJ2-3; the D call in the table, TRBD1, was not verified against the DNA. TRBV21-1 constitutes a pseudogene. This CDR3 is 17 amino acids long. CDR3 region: CASSKGRGSTKQDTQYF. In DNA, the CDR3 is TGTGCCAGCAGCAAAGGCAGGGGTTCCACAAAACAAGATACGCAGTATTTT.

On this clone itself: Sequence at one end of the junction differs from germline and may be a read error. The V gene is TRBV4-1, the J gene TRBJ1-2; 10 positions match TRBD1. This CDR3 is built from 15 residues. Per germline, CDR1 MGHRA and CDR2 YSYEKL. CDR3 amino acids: CASSPGTTGGLGYTF. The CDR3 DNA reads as TGCGCCAGCAGCCCTGGGACGACAGGGGGCTTGGGCTACACTTTC.